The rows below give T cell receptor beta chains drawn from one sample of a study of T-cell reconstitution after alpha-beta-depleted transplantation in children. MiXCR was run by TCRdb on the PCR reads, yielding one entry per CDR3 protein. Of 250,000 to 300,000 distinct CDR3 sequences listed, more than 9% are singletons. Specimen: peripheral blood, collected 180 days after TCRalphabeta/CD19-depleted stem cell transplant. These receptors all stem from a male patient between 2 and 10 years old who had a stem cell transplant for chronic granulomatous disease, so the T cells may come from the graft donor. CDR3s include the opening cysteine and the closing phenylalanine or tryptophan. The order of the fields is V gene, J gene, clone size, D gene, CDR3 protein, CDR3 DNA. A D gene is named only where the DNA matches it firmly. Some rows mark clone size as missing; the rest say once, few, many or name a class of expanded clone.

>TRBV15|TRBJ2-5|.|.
CATSQEETQYF
TGTGCCACCAGTCAGGAAGAGACCCAGTACTTC
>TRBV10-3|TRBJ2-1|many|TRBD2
CAISEGLAANNEQFF
TGTGCCATCAGTGAAGGACTAGCGGCCAACAATGAGCAGTTCTTC
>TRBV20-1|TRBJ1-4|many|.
CSAVAGPGNPNEKLFF
TGCAGTGCCGTAGCCGGGCCCGGAAATCCTAATGAAAAACTGTTTTTT
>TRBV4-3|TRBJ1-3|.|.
CASSQGRGSGNTIYF
TGCGCCAGCAGCCAAGGGAGAGGTTCGGGAAACACCATATATTTT
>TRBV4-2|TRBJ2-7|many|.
CASSPEVTFGNEQYF
TGTGCCAGCAGCCCCGAGGTCACATTCGGAAACGAGCAGTACTTC
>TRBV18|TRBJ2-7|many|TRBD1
CASSLDREPNYEQYF
TGTGCCAGCTCACTGGACAGGGAGCCCAACTACGAGCAGTACTTC
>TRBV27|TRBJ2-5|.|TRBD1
CASSFAQGVGETQYF
TGTGCCAGCAGTTTCGCTCAGGGGGTTGGCGAGACCCAGTACTTC
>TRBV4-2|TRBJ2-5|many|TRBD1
CASSQYTGGALEETQYF
TGTGCCAGCAGCCAATATACAGGGGGCGCTTTGGAAGAGACCCAGTACTTC
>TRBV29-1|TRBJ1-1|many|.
CSVERDNKMNTEAFF
TGCAGCGTTGAGCGGGACAATAAAATGAACACTGAAGCTTTCTTT
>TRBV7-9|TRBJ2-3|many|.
CASSVAFTDTQYF
TGTGCCAGCAGCGTAGCGTTCACAGATACGCAGTATTTT
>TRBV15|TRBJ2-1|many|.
CATSRDRVGQWRNEQFF
TGTGCCACCAGCAGAGATAGGGTTGGCCAGTGGCGCAATGAGCAGTTCTTC
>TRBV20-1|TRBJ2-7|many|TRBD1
CSARRTGSYEQYF
TGCAGTGCCCGCAGGACAGGCTCCTACGAGCAGTACTTC
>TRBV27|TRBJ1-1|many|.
CASSKRRSDTEAFF
TGTGCCAGTAGTAAGCGACGGTCTGACACTGAAGCTTTCTTT
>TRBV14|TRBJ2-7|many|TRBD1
CASSWGQGPYEQYF
TGTGCCAGCAGCTGGGGACAGGGTCCCTACGAGCAGTACTTC
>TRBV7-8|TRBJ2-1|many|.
CASSLNRYNEQFF
TGTGCCAGCAGCTTAAACAGATACAATGAGCAGTTCTTC
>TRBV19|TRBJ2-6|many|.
CASSSFDGSGANVLTF
TGTGCCAGTAGTTCGTTTGACGGATCTGGGGCCAACGTCCTGACTTTC
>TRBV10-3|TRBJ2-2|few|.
CAISESWIPGAGELFF
TGTGCCATCAGTGAGTCCTGGATCCCTGGGGCCGGGGAGCTGTTTTTT
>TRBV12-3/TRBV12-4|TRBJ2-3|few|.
CASCRTDTQYF
TGTGCCAGCTGCCGGACAGATACGCAGTATTTT
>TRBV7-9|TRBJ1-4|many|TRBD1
CASSLITGGRNEKLFF
TGTGCCAGCAGCTTAATTACAGGGGGTAGAAATGAAAAACTGTTTTTT
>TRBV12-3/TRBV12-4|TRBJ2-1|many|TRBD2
CASTRTSGRTVYNEQFF
TGTGCCAGCACCCGGACTAGCGGGAGGACAGTATACAATGAGCAGTTCTTC
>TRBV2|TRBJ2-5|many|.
CASSEGGGSQETQYF
TGTGCCAGCAGTGAAGGCGGGGGCTCCCAAGAGACCCAGTACTTC
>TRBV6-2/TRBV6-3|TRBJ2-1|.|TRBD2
CASSYPGTSGGPSSYNEQFF
TGTGCCAGCAGTTACCCAGGGACTAGCGGGGGCCCGAGCTCCTACAATGAGCAGTTCTTC